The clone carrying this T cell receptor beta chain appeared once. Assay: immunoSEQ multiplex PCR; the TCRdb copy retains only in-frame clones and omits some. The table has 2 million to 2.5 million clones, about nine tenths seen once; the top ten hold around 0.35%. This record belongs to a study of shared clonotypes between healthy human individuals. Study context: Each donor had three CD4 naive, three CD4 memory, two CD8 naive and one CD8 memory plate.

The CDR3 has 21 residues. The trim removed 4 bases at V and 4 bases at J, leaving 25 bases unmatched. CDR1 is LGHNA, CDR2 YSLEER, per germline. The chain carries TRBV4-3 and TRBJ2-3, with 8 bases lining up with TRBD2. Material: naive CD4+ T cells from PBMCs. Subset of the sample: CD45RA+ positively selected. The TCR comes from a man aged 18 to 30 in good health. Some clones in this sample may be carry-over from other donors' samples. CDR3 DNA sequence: TGCGCCAGCAGCCCCCAGTGGGGTTTCGATGGAGCGGGAGAGACCCCAGATACGCAGTATTTT. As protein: CASSPQWGFDGAGETPDTQYF.